The present entry profiles one TCR beta chain with its context. The data were produced by immunoSEQ multiplex PCR, yet TCRdb's version contains in-frame clones alone and is incomplete. In the table there are approximately 120,000 clones, 58% of which are singletons. V gave up 0 bases and J gave up 9 bases, with 9 bases separating them. The V gene's germline CDR1 is LNHDA and CDR2 SQIVND (reference sequence). The CDR3 is 13 amino acids. This sample was included in a study of cytotoxic CD8 clonotypes in ibrutinib-treated CLL. The chain links TRBV19 to TRBJ2-1, with no clear D. This sample comprised PBMCs, obtained after 24 months of ibrutinib treatment. The clonotype originates from a human donor with chronic lymphocytic leukemia. The chain's CDR3 is CASSIELFGEQFF. The DNA for the CDR3 is TGTGCCAGTAGTATAGAACTCTTTGGTGAGCAGTTCTTC.